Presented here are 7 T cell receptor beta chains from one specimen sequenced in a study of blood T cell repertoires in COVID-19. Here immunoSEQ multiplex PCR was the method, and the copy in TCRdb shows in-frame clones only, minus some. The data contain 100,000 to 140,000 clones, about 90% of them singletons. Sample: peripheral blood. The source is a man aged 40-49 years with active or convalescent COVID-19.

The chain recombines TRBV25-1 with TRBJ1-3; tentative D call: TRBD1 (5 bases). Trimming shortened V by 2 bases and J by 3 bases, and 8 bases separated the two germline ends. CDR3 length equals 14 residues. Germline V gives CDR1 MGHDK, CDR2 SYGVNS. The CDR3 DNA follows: TGTGCCAGCAGTGAACAGGGAAGTGGAAACACCATATATTTT. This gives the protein CASSEQGSGNTIYF. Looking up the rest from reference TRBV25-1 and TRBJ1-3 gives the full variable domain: EADIYQTPRYLVIGTGKKITLECSQTMGHDKMYWYQQDPGMELHLIHYSYGVNSTEKGDLSSESTVSRIRTEHFPLTLESARPSHTSQYLCASSEQGSGNTIYFGEGSWLTVV.

Here the CDR3 reads CASSFTVQGAYEQYF. CDR3 nucleotides: TGTGCCAGCAGCTTCACCGTCCAGGGGGCCTACGAGCAGTACTTC. This chain joins TRBV11-2 and TRBJ2-7; TRBD1 matches at 7 bases. J gave up 2 bases and V 3 bases, and 7 bases lay outside the gene matches. The length of the CDR3 is 15 residues. The V gene's germline CDR1 is SGHAT and CDR2 FQNNGV.

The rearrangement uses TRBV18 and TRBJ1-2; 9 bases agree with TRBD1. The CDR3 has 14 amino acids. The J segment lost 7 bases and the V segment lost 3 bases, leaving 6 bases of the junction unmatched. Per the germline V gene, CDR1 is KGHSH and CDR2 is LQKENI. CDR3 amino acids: CASSPTGGEVGYTF. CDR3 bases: TGTGCCAGCTCACCGACAGGGGGAGAGGTTGGCTACACCTTC.

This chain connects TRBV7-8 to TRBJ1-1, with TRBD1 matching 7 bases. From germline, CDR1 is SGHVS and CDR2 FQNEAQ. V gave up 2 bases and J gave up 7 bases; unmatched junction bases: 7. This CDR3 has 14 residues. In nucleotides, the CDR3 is TGTGCCAGCAGCTTACCGACAGGGCCCCATGAAGCTTTCTTT. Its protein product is CASSLPTGPHEAFF.

The CDR3 protein is CASSLAVLSSYGYTF. CDR3 nucleotide sequence: TGTGCCAGCAGCTTAGCCGTACTTTCGAGCTATGGCTACACCTTC. The chain has TRBV7-2 and TRBJ1-2; D call uncertain. V was cut by 0 bases and J by 4 bases, with 12 bases left in between. CDR3 size: 15 residues. Germline V gives CDR1 SGHTA, CDR2 FQGNSA.

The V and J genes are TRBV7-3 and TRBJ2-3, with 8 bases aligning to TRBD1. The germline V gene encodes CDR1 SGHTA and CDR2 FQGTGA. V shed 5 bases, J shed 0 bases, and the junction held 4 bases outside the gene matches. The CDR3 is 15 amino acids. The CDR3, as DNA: TGTGCCAGCAGCCCGACAGGGGCTAGCACAGATACGCAGTATTTT. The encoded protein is CASSPTGASTDTQYF.

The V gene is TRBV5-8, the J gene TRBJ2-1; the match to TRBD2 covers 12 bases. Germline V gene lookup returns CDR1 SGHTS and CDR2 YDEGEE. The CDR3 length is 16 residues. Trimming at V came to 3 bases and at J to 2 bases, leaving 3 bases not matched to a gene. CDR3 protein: CASSWTSGVTYNEQFF. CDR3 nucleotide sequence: TGTGCCAGCAGCTGGACTAGCGGGGTTACCTACAATGAGCAGTTCTTC.